This TCR beta chain emerged from a study of CD8+CD57+ T cells in acquired aplastic anemia. Study-level results: Patients versus controls showed no significant CD8+ Simpson's diversity difference.

Template material for TCR beta VDJ and CDR3 profiling consisted of genomic DNA. MiXCR was run by TCRdb on the reads, yielding one entry per CDR3 protein. The data contain just over 150,000 distinct CDR3 sequences, more than 40% of them singletons. The CDR3 covers 16 residues. Trimming shortened V by 5 bases and J by 0 bases, and 14 bases separated the two germline ends. The germline V gene encodes CDR1 LNHNV and CDR2 YYDKDF (reference sequence). Before being chosen for sequencing, patients had shown CD8+CD57+ cell expansion by flow cytometry. As regards this clonotype: As yet, its antigen is unknown.

The receptor comes from a human donor with aplastic anemia. The rearrangement joins TRBV15 to TRBJ2-1; D not certain. The sample taken for sequencing was sorted CD4+, CD8+, or CD8+CD57+ T cells (not recorded which) from PBMCs. The CDR3 protein is CATSRPKSASYNEQFF. The CDR3 nucleotides read TGTGCCACCAGCCGCCCTAAATCTGCCTCCTACAATGAGCAGTTCTTC.